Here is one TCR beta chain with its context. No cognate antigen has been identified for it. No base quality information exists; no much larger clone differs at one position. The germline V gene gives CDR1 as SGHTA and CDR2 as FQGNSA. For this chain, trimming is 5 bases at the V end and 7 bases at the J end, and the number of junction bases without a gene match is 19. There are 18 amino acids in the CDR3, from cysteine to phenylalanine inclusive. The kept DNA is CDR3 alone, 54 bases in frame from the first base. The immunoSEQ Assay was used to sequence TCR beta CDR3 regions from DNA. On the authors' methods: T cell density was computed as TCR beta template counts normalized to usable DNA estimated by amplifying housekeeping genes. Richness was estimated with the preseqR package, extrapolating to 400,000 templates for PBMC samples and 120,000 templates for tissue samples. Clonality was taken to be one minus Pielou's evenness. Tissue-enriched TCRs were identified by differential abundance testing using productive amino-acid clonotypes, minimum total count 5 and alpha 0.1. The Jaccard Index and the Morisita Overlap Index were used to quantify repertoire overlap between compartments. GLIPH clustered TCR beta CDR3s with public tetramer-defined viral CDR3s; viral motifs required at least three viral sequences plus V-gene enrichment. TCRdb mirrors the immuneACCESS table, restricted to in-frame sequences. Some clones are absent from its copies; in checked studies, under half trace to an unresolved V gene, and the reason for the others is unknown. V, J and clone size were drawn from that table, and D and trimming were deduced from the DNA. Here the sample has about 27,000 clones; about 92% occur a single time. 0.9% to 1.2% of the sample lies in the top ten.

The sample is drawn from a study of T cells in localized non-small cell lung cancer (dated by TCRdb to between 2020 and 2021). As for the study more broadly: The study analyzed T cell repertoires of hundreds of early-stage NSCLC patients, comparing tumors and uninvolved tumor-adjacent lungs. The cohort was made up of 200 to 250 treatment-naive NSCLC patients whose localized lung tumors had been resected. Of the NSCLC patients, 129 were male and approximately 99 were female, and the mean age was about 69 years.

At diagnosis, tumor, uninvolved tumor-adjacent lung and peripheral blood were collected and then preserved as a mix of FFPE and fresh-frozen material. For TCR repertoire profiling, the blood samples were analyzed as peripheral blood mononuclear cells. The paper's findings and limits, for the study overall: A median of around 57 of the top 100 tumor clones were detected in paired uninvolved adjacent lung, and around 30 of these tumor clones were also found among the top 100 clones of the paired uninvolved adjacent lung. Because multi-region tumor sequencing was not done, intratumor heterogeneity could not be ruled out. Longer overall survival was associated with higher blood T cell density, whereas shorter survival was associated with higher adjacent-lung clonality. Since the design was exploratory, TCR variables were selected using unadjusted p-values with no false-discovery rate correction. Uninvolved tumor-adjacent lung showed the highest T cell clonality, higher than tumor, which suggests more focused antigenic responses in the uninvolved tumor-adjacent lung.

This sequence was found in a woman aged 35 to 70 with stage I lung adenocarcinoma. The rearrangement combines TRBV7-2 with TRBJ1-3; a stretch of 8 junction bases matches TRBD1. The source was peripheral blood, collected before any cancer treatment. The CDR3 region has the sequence CASSRDRLGTGNVNTIYF. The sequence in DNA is TGTGCCAGCAGCCGGGACAGGCTTGGTACGGGTAATGTGAACACCATATATTTT.